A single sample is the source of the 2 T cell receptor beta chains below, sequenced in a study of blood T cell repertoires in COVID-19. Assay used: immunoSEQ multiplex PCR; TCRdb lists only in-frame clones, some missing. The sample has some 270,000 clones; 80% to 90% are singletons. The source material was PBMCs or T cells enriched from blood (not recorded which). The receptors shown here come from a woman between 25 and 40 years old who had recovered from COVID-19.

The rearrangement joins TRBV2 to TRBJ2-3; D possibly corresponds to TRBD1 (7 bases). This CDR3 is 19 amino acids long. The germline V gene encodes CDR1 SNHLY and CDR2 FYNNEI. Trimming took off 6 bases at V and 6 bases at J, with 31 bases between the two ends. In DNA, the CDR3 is TGTGCCAGCAGGGGAGACCAGGGGGAGGCCCCGATCGAGGTGGATACGCAGTATTTT. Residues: CASRGDQGEAPIEVDTQYF.

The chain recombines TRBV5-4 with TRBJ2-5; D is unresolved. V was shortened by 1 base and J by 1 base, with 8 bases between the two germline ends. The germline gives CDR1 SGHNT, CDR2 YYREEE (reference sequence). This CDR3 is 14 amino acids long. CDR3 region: CASSLSSFQETQYF. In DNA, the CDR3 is TGTGCCAGCAGCTTGAGCTCGTTCCAAGAGACCCAGTACTTC.